Listed below are T cell receptor beta chains from one sample, sequenced in a study of blood T cell repertoires in COVID-19. Clones were sequenced by immunoSEQ multiplex PCR, and TCRdb holds only the in-frame ones, with some missing. The profile covers 250,000 to 350,000 clones, with around nine tenths appearing a single time and 1.1% taken by the ten largest. The sequencing sample was made of PBMCs or T cells enriched from blood (not recorded which). Source of these receptors: a woman aged 25 to 39 who had recovered from COVID-19. Both conserved end residues are part of each CDR3. The D gene is left open where the match is weak. A clone size is listed for some rows: how often the clone was seen (once, few, many), or a class if it is expanded.

TRBV9	NA	NA	TRBJ1-2	TGTGCCAGCAGCGTAGAAGCAGGGCCTAACTATGGCTACACCTTC	CASSVEAGPNYGYTF
TRBV9	TRBD1	NA	TRBJ2-7	TGTGCCAGCAGCCAAACGACAGGGAGCAACTACGAGCAGTACTTC	CASSQTTGSNYEQYF
TRBV20-1	TRBD1	NA	TRBJ2-2	TGCAGTGCTAGTACAGGGGGCAATTGGTACACCGGGGAGCTGTTTTTT	CSASTGGNWYTGELFF
TRBV28	TRBD2	NA	TRBJ2-2	TGTGCCAGCAGCCTTATAGCGGGAGCCACCGGGGAGCTGTTTTTT	CASSLIAGATGELFF
TRBV30	TRBD1	NA	TRBJ2-7	TGTGCCTTCAGATCGACAGGGCCGCACAACGAGCAGTACTTC	CAFRSTGPHNEQYF
TRBV11-2	TRBD2	NA	TRBJ2-2	TGTGCCAGCAGCTTAGCCGGACTAGCGGGATATACCGGGGAGCTGTTTTTT	CASSLAGLAGYTGELFF
TRBV5-4	NA	NA	TRBJ2-1	TGTGCCAGCAGCTTGGACGGAGTCAGGGGATCGAATGAGCAGTTCTTC	CASSLDGVRGSNEQFF
TRBV28	TRBD1	NA	TRBJ1-5	TGTGCCAGCAGTTTGAGGCAGGGGGCCCATCAGCCCCAGCATTTT	CASSLRQGAHQPQHF
TRBV4-1	TRBD1	NA	TRBJ1-3	TGCGCCAGCAGCTTACCGGGACAGGGGGCTAAATCTGGAAACACCATATATTTT	CASSLPGQGAKSGNTIYF
TRBV5-1	NA	NA	TRBJ1-5	TGCGCCAGCAGCTTGGAAGTAGATCAGCCCCAGCATTTT	CASSLEVDQPQHF
TRBV28	TRBD1	NA	TRBJ1-1	TGTGCCAGCAGTTTGGGACAGGGGTGGAACACTGAAGCTTTCTTT	CASSLGQGWNTEAFF
TRBV6-5	NA	once	TRBJ1-1	TGTGCCAGCAGTTACTCGAGAGCAAGCACTGAAGCTTTCTTT	CASSYSRASTEAFF
TRBV19	TRBD2	NA	TRBJ2-1	TGTGCCAGTATCAGCCGAAGGGGGACTAGCGGGACGGGTGAGCAGTTCTTC	CASISRRGTSGTGEQFF
TRBV6-2/TRBV6-3	TRBD1	NA	TRBJ2-7	TGTGCCAGCGGCCCTCGGACAGGGGGCTACGAGCAGTACTTC	CASGPRTGGYEQYF
TRBV6-2/TRBV6-3	NA	NA	TRBJ2-2	TGTGCCAGCAGTTACTTAGCAGGGTACACCGGGGAGCTGTTTTTT	CASSYLAGYTGELFF
TRBV19	TRBD1	NA	TRBJ1-1	TGTGCCAGTAGTCCCAGGGACAGGGACACTGAAGCTTTCTTT	CASSPRDRDTEAFF
TRBV25-1	NA	once	TRBJ2-7	TGTGCCAGCACTCCAAGTGGGGGACTGAACTACGAGCAGTACTTC	CASTPSGGLNYEQYF
TRBV27	TRBD1	NA	TRBJ2-7	TGTGCCAGCAGCTGGGACAGGGGGCTCTACGAGCAGTACTTC	CASSWDRGLYEQYF
TRBV18	TRBD2	NA	TRBJ2-3	TGTGCCAGCTCACCACGCAAAAGCGGGAGCGGAAATACGCAGTATTTT	CASSPRKSGSGNTQYF
TRBV20-1	TRBD2	few	TRBJ2-1	TGCAGTTTTAGCGGGGCGCTAGAGCAGTTCTTC	CSFSGALEQFF
TRBV6-2/TRBV6-3	NA	NA	TRBJ2-5	TGTGCCAGCAGTTGGCCTCGAGAGACCCAGTACTTC	CASSWPRETQYF
TRBV20-1	NA	NA	TRBJ2-3	TGCAGTGCTAGAAAGCTGGATACGCAGTATTTT	CSARKLDTQYF
TRBV27	TRBD1	NA	TRBJ1-1	TGTGCCAGCAAATCCGGGACAGCGAGCCGGAACACTGAAGCTTTCTTT	CASKSGTASRNTEAFF
TRBV5-1	NA	NA	TRBJ2-7	TGCGCCAGCAGCTTTTGGGATGACAGGTTGTCCTACGAGCAGTACTTC	CASSFWDDRLSYEQYF
TRBV2	NA	NA	TRBJ1-4	TGTGCCAGCAGTGACGGAGACGTACCCATTGGAAAACTGTTTTTT	CASSDGDVPIGKLFF
TRBV5-1	TRBD1	few	TRBJ2-1	TGCGCCAGCAGCGGGGGACAGGGGGCGGGCTCCTACAATGAGCAGTTCTTC	CASSGGQGAGSYNEQFF
TRBV3-1/TRBV3-2	TRBD2	NA	TRBJ2-5	TGTGCCAGCAGCCAAGGAAGAAAGCGTAGCGGGAGACGGGAGACCCAGTACTTC	CASSQGRKRSGRRETQYF
TRBV28	NA	NA	TRBJ2-1	TGTGCCAGCAGTTTTACAGGGAGCGGGCAGTTCTTC	CASSFTGSGQFF
TRBV5-1	NA	once	TRBJ1-4	TGCGCCAGCAGCTTGGACACAACTAATGAAAAACTGTTTTTT	CASSLDTTNEKLFF
TRBV3-1/TRBV3-2	NA	NA	TRBJ1-2	TGTGCCAGCAGCCAAGAAAGGGGGGGCTACTATGGCTACACCTTC	CASSQERGGYYGYTF
TRBV15	NA	NA	TRBJ1-5	TGTGCCACCAGCAGAGATAGGGGAATCCAGCCCCAGCATTTT	CATSRDRGIQPQHF
TRBV7-3	TRBD2	NA	TRBJ2-1	TGTGCCAGCAGCCCGACTAGCGGTTATGTGCAGTTCTTC	CASSPTSGYVQFF
TRBV18	TRBD1	NA	TRBJ1-2	TGTGCCAGCTCACCACCCGGGACAGGGCATGGCTACACCTTC	CASSPPGTGHGYTF
TRBV3-1/TRBV3-2	NA	NA	TRBJ1-2	TGTGCCAGCAGCCAAGTAATTGGCGGTTCCTACACCTTC	CASSQVIGGSYTF
TRBV7-9	NA	NA	TRBJ2-1	TGTGCCAGCAGCTACGGGAGCTCCTCCTACAATGAGCAGTTCTTC	CASSYGSSSYNEQFF
TRBV7-9	NA	NA	TRBJ2-7	TGTGCCAGCAGCGCCGGACTGAATGCCTACGAGCAGTACTTC	CASSAGLNAYEQYF
TRBV4-2	NA	NA	TRBJ1-2	TGTGCCAGCAGAAGGGGCGACTATGGCTACACCTTC	CASRRGDYGYTF
TRBV20-1	TRBD1	NA	TRBJ2-7	TGCAGTGCTGACAGGGCCTACGAGCAGTACTTC	CSADRAYEQYF
TRBV18	TRBD2	NA	TRBJ2-3	TGTGCCAGCTCGGGACTAGCGGGTTCCCTTCGATGGACAGATACGCAGTATTTT	CASSGLAGSLRWTDTQYF
TRBV4-3	TRBD2	NA	TRBJ2-1	TGCGCCAGCAGCCAAGGATTACTAGCGGGAGTGGGGAGTGAGCAGTTCTTC	CASSQGLLAGVGSEQFF
TRBV7-3	NA	NA	TRBJ2-2	TGTGCCAGCAGCTCAGAGCCGGGACTTTACACCGGGGAGCTGTTTTTT	CASSSEPGLYTGELFF
TRBV28	NA	NA	TRBJ1-1	TGTGCCAGCAGTTTAGAGAGTGGGAACACTGAAGCTTTCTTT	CASSLESGNTEAFF
TRBV4-3	TRBD2	once	TRBJ2-2	TGCGCCAGCAGCCAAGATGCGAGTAGCGGGAGTGTGTTGGGCGGGGAGCTGTTTTTT	CASSQDASSGSVLGGELFF
TRBV6-4	TRBD1	NA	TRBJ2-2	TGTGCCAGCAGTGTGCGTAGCCAGGGGGCGAACACCGGGGAGCTGTTTTTT	CASSVRSQGANTGELFF
TRBV28	TRBD1	NA	TRBJ1-5	TGTGCCAGCAGTCCGGGACAGGGATATCAGCCCCAGCATTTT	CASSPGQGYQPQHF
TRBV27	TRBD2	NA	TRBJ2-5	TGTGCCAGCAGTCCAGGGACTAGCGGGAGGGAGACCCAGTACTTC	CASSPGTSGRETQYF
TRBV28	NA	NA	TRBJ2-2	TGTGCCAGCAGTGAGGCCGGCGAAGGGGAGCTGTTTTTT	CASSEAGEGELFF
TRBV19	NA	NA	TRBJ1-2	TGTGCCAGTAGTTTTAACCAGGGGCGACACTATGGCTACACCTTC	CASSFNQGRHYGYTF
TRBV19	NA	NA	TRBJ1-4	TGTGCCAGTAGAGACAGGAAAACTAATGAAAAACTGTTTTTT	CASRDRKTNEKLFF
TRBV6-5	NA	NA	TRBJ2-3	TGTGCCAGCAGTTACGCTTCAATTGCGGGCACAGATACGCAGTATTTT	CASSYASIAGTDTQYF
TRBV10-1	NA	once	TRBJ2-3	TGCGCCAGCAGTGAGTCCTGGGGCAGCACAGATACGCAGTATTTT	CASSESWGSTDTQYF
TRBV11-3	NA	NA	TRBJ2-7	TGTGCCAGCAGCTCTACATACGGGGACTCCTACGAGCAGTACTTC	CASSSTYGDSYEQYF
TRBV11-2	TRBD1	NA	TRBJ1-2	TGTGCCAGCAGCCCACCGATCCCGGACAGGGGGGATGGCTACACCTTC	CASSPPIPDRGDGYTF
TRBV30	NA	once	TRBJ1-4	TGTGCCTGGAGTGTAGGAGGCTCTAATGAAAAACTGTTTTTT	CAWSVGGSNEKLFF
TRBV19	NA	NA	TRBJ1-1	TGTGCCAGTAGTATAGCCTTTCAGGGAACTGAAGCTTTCTTT	CASSIAFQGTEAFF
TRBV5-4	NA	NA	TRBJ1-2	TGTGCCAGCAGCCTGGGCCCCCCAGGGAACATTGCCTATGGCTACACCTTC	CASSLGPPGNIAYGYTF